Listed below are T cell receptor beta chains from one sample, sequenced in a study of beta chain features in type 1 diabetes. Sequenced by immunoSEQ multiplex PCR; TCRdb stores in-frame clones only, minus some. The table lists around 14,000 clones, approximately 76% of them singletons. The sequenced material came from stem cell memory CD4+ T cells from blood. These receptors originate from a young woman with type 1 diabetes. Each CDR3 is given with its conserved first and last residue. The order of the fields is CDR3 DNA, CDR3 protein, CDR3 length, D gene, J gene, V gene. D genes are given only for firm matches.

CDR3 DNA: TGTGCCAGCAGCTCCTCAGGGGCCGGAGGAGGCTACACCTTC; CDR3 protein: CASSSSGAGGGYTF; CDR3 length: 14; D gene: .; J gene: TRBJ1-2; V gene: TRBV7-2
CDR3 DNA: TGCGCCAGCAGCTTGGTGGCGGGAGCCAGCACAGATACGCAGTATTTT; CDR3 protein: CASSLVAGASTDTQYF; CDR3 length: 16; D gene: TRBD2; J gene: TRBJ2-3; V gene: TRBV5-1
CDR3 DNA: TGTGCCAGCAGCCCTTGGGACAGGGGACCAGATACGCAGTATTTT; CDR3 protein: CASSPWDRGPDTQYF; CDR3 length: 15; D gene: TRBD1; J gene: TRBJ2-3; V gene: TRBV9
CDR3 DNA: TGCAGCGTCGCCCCCCCGGGGAATGAGCAGTTCTTC; CDR3 protein: CSVAPPGNEQFF; CDR3 length: 12; D gene: .; J gene: TRBJ2-1; V gene: TRBV29-1
CDR3 DNA: TGTGCCAGCAGTAAGGACAGGGCTCGCACCGGGGAGCTGTTTTTT; CDR3 protein: CASSKDRARTGELFF; CDR3 length: 15; D gene: TRBD1; J gene: TRBJ2-2; V gene: TRBV6-1
CDR3 DNA: TGCGCCAGCTTAGGACTAGGAGGGGAGCTGTTTTTT; CDR3 protein: CASLGLGGELFF; CDR3 length: 12; D gene: TRBD2; J gene: TRBJ2-2; V gene: TRBV5-1
CDR3 DNA: TGTGCCAGCAGTACCCCCGGGACTAGCGGAGGTGAGCAGTTCTTC; CDR3 protein: CASSTPGTSGGEQFF; CDR3 length: 15; D gene: TRBD2; J gene: TRBJ2-1; V gene: TRBV27
CDR3 DNA: TGTGCCAGCTCACCGATGAATGGCCCGGGAAACATTCAGTACTTC; CDR3 protein: CASSPMNGPGNIQYF; CDR3 length: 15; D gene: .; J gene: TRBJ2-4; V gene: TRBV18
CDR3 DNA: TGTGCCAGCTCACCACCGGGACAGGGTAACACCGGGGAGCTGTTTTTT; CDR3 protein: CASSPPGQGNTGELFF; CDR3 length: 16; D gene: TRBD1; J gene: TRBJ2-2; V gene: TRBV18
CDR3 DNA: TGTGCCAGCAGCTCTGACAGGCAGACTGAAGCTTTCTTT; CDR3 protein: CASSSDRQTEAFF; CDR3 length: 13; D gene: .; J gene: TRBJ1-1; V gene: TRBV11-2
CDR3 DNA: TGTGCCAGCAGCCTACTTGGCGGGATTGGTAGAAACATTCAGTACTTC; CDR3 protein: CASSLLGGIGRNIQYF; CDR3 length: 16; D gene: .; J gene: TRBJ2-4; V gene: TRBV5-4
CDR3 DNA: TGCAGTGCCCTAGGGGAAGGGGCAGCTTTCTTT; CDR3 protein: CSALGEGAAFF; CDR3 length: 11; D gene: .; J gene: TRBJ1-1; V gene: TRBV20-1
CDR3 DNA: TGTGCCAGCTCGGAGAGGACAGCGTCCTACGAGCAGTACTTC; CDR3 protein: CASSERTASYEQYF; CDR3 length: 14; D gene: .; J gene: TRBJ2-7; V gene: TRBV18
CDR3 DNA: TGTGCTAGTGGTTTGGTCATCCTAGCGGCCTCTAGCACAGATACGCAGTATTTT; CDR3 protein: CASGLVILAASSTDTQYF; CDR3 length: 18; D gene: TRBD2; J gene: TRBJ2-3; V gene: TRBV12-5
CDR3 DNA: TGTGCCACTTACAGGGTTCGACTAGCGGGACCTCTTTACCCGGACGGGCCAGATACGCAGTATTTT; CDR3 protein: CATYRVRLAGPLYPDGPDTQYF; CDR3 length: 22; D gene: TRBD2; J gene: TRBJ2-3; V gene: TRBV28
CDR3 DNA: TGCAGCGTTGAGCCCTTAGACGGACTAGCGACCGATGAGCAGTTCTTC; CDR3 protein: CSVEPLDGLATDEQFF; CDR3 length: 16; D gene: TRBD2; J gene: TRBJ2-1; V gene: TRBV29-1